The T cell receptor (beta chain) described here comes from a study of OX40 agonist ivuxolimab in advanced cancers. As for the study in general: Of the patients, three showed partial responses, one with hepatocellular carcinoma and two with cutaneous melanoma. General study results and limits: In the expanded peripheral T cells, antigen specificity was never determined.

The germline gives CDR1 MGHRA, CDR2 YSYEKL. Germline trimming cut 0 bases from V and 13 bases from J; bases unmatched to any gene: 15. CDR3 length: 18 residues. A few counts support this clone. Its target is unknown. Profiling relied on immunoSEQ multiplex PCR, and the TCRdb table lists in-frame clones only, not all of them. The sample yields tens of thousands of clones, roughly 80% seen once. Anyone with autoimmune disease history or systemic immunosuppression was excluded. This chain links TRBV4-1 with TRBJ2-1; TRBD2 matches at 13 bases. This TCR was sampled from an adult with an advanced solid tumor such as melanoma, head and neck, liver or kidney cancer. Sequencing was performed on CD4+ or CD8+ T cells sorted from blood, taken in a trial of the OX40 agonist ivuxolimab. The CDR3, as DNA: TGCGCCAGCAGCCAAGATTCATGGATACTAGCGGGGGGGCGGGAACAGTTCTTC. Amino acids: CASSQDSWILAGGREQFF.